This TCR beta chain stems from a study of T cells in Graves' hyperthyroidism and ophthalmopathy. This clonotype was observed at least ten times. The CDR3 sequence is 12 residues long. Trimming left V 3 bases short and J 8 bases short, with 13 bases between. CDR1 and CDR2 from the germline V gene are DFQATT and SNEGSKA (reference sequence). RNA transcripts were the template for amplifying TCR beta CDR3 regions. First-round RT-PCR of the TCR CDR3 relied on the HTBI primer set. TCRdb called the multiplex PCR reads again in MiXCR, with one record for every CDR3 protein. The data show 300,000 to 450,000 distinct CDR3 sequences, around 13% seen once.

Sequenced sample: blood. This chain uses TRBV20-1 with TRBJ1-1; TRBD1 might be the D (6 bases). The TCR was taken from a woman aged 60-70 years with Graves' hyperthyroidism. CDR3 sequence reads: CSARRGGGEAFF. CDR3 nucleotide sequence: TGCAGTGCTAGGCGGGGGGGGGGCGAAGCTTTCTTT.